This TCR beta chain was identified during a study of blood T cell repertoires in COVID-19. Clones were read by immunoSEQ multiplex PCR, and TCRdb kept only the in-frame ones, dropping some. The data show 100,000 to 150,000 clones, more than 70% seen once. V shed 5 bases, J shed 6 bases, and the junction held 9 bases outside the gene matches. Germline loops: CDR1 SGHTA, CDR2 FQGTGA. CDR3 length equals 16 residues. The clonotype comes from a woman aged 55-70 years with acute or convalescent COVID-19. The gene calls are TRBV7-3 and TRBJ2-3; 12 bases align to TRBD2. The sequencing input was peripheral blood. Here the CDR3 DNA reads TGTGCCAGCAGCCCCCTCCGACTAGCGGGAGTTGATACGCAGTATTTT. Its protein is CASSPLRLAGVDTQYF.